This T cell receptor (beta chain) is drawn from a study of early T cells in non-severe SARS-CoV-2 infection. MiXCR was run by TCRdb on the 5' RACE reads, yielding one entry per CDR3 protein. The table records approximately 65,000 distinct CDR3 sequences, around 15% of them present only once. This CDR3 is built from 18 residues. V lost 3 bases to trimming and J lost 4 bases; unmatched junction nucleotides: 13. Germline V gene sequence: CDR1 SEHNR, CDR2 FQNEAQ (reference sequence). Source material: whole blood. The clonotype comes from an adult who was a healthcare worker with PCR-confirmed SARS-CoV-2 infection or an uninfected control (not recorded which). The V and J genes are TRBV7-9 and TRBJ1-1; 11 bases line up with TRBD1. CDR3 nucleotides: TGTGCCAGCAGCTTGCTAGCTATTCGGACAGGGGGCGTCACTGAAGCTTTCTTT. Translation gives CASSLLAIRTGGVTEAFF.